This T cell receptor beta chain was identified in a study of CXCR3-negative and CXCR3-positive naive CD8 T cells. At the level of the study: Sequencing brought in about 135 million TRB reads altogether, and each library got about 1.5 +/- 0.3 million.

Researchers prepared the TRB cDNA libraries using 5' RACE with UMI labels. TCRdb re-called the 5' RACE reads, yielding one record per CDR3 amino acid sequence without DNA. The repertoire shows about 39,000 distinct CDR3 sequences; the top ten hold roughly 8%. The CDR3 covers 14 residues. The germline V gene encodes CDR1 SGDLS and CDR2 YYNGEE. For this clonotype: The antigen remains undetermined.

Study-level findings and limits: Memory cells showed distinct TRBV-TRBJ patterns, while the two naive subsets matched. Comparison of naive subsets found surface CD5 to be comparable, and TCR strength was inferred on the basis of TRB CDR3 properties. For memory CD8+ cells diversity was much lower, but both naive subsets had comparably high diversity.

The sequenced sample consisted of memory CD8+ T cells from blood. This receptor was identified in a human donor in good health. Some clones in this sample may be carry-over from other donors' samples. The chain recombines TRBV9 with TRBJ1-4; there is no DNA to check the TCRdb D call of TRBD1. CDR3: CASSPRQGNEKLFF. Using reference TRBV9 and TRBJ1-4 for the parts outside the CDR3, the full variable domain is DSGVTQTPKHLITATGQRVTLRCSPRSGDLSVYWYQQSLDQGLQFLIQYYNGEERAKGNILERFSAQQFPDLHSELNLSSLELGDSALYFCASSPRQGNEKLFFGSGTQLSVL.